This T cell receptor (beta chain) derives from a study of CD8 T cells in ankylosing spondylitis. In germline, CDR1 is SGHTA, CDR2 FQGNSA. Between the trimmed V and J ends, which lost 1 base and 5 bases, there was a span of 15 bases. This CDR3 spans 16 amino acids. This clonotype has just a few counts. TCRdb used MiXCR to reprocess the 5' RACE reads, holding one entry per CDR3 protein. The sample includes some 90,000 distinct CDR3 sequences, more than 25% seen only once; the top ten take 50% to 60%. Input material: blood, either unsorted or a sorted T cell fraction (not recorded which). This chain links TRBV7-2 with TRBJ1-5, with TRBD1 as a possible D gene (5 bases). The TCR was taken from a male donor with ankylosing spondylitis or in good health (not recorded which). The CDR3 protein is CASSLVVGQGDQPQHF. The CDR3 region has the DNA TGTGCCAGCAGCTTAGTTGTAGGGCAGGGCGATCAGCCCCAGCATTTT.